This T cell receptor beta chain was captured in a study of CD8+ T cells in alopecia areata. The V end lost 0 bases, the J end lost 9 bases, and 15 bases lay between the germline ends. The CDR3 is 14 amino acids. Germline V lookup: CDR1 GTSNPN, CDR2 SVGIG (reference sequence). Following extraction, RNA underwent reverse transcription to cDNA, which served as the sequencing template. Repertoires were generated with immunoSEQ multiplex PCR, while TCRdb's copy carries only in-frame clones and drops some. The repertoire holds roughly 150,000 clones, 62% seen once, with about 40% in the top ten. There are a few counts of this clone.

Source material: CD8+ T cells sorted from blood. V is TRBV30 and J is TRBJ2-4; TRBD2 is a possible D gene (5 bases). This TCR was sampled from a human donor in good health. CDR3 region: CAWSVAGEISIQYF. DNA of the CDR3: TGTGCCTGGAGTGTAGCCGGGGAGATCAGCATTCAGTACTTC.